This TCR beta chain was captured in a study of T cells expressing NK-cell markers. TCRdb reprocessed the 5' RACE reads and keeps a single row for each CDR3 protein, giving no DNA. The sample data list approximately 550,000 distinct CDR3 sequences. The sequence came from a man younger than 30 in good health. Sequencing used blood T cells: a sorted CD56 or NKG2C T cell subset, CD4+ or CD8+ T cells, or bulk PBMC T cells (not recorded which).

CDR3 sequence reads: CASISFRDRADEQYF. The rearrangement links TRBV28 to TRBJ2-7; TCRdb returns TRBD1, unconfirmable since there is no DNA. Germline values: CDR1 MDHEN, CDR2 SYDVKM. This CDR3 region has 15 residues.